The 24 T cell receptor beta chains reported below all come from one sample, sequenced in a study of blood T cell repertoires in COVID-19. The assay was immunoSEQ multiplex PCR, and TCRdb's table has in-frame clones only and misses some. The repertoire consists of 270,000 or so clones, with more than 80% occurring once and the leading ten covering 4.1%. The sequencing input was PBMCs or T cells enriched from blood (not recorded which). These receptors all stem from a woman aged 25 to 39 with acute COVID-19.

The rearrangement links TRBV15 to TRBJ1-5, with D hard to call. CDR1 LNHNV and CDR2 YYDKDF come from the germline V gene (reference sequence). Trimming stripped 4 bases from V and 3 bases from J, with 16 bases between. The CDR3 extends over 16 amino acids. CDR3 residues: CATSTALGGINQPQHF. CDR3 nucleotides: TGTGCCACCAGCACCGCCCTGGGAGGGATCAATCAGCCCCAGCATTTT.

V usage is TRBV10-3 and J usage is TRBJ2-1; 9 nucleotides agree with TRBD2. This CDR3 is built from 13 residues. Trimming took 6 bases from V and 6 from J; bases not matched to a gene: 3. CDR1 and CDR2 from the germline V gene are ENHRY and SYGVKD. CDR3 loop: CAIRAGGSNEQFF. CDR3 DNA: TGTGCCATCAGGGCGGGAGGGTCCAATGAGCAGTTCTTC.

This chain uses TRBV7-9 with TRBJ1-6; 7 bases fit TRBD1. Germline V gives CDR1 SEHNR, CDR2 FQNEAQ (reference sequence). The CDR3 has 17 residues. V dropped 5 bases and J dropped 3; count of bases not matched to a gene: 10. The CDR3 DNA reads TGTGCCAGCAGCACAGGGGTGGTGATGGGCTATAATTCACCCCTCCACTTT. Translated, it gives CASSTGVVMGYNSPLHF.

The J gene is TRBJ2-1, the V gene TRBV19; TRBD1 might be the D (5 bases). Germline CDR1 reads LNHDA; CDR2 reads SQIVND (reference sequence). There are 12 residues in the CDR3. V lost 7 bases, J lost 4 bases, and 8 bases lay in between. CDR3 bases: TGTGCCAGTAAATCAGGGTACAATGAGCAGTTCTTC. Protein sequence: CASKSGYNEQFF.

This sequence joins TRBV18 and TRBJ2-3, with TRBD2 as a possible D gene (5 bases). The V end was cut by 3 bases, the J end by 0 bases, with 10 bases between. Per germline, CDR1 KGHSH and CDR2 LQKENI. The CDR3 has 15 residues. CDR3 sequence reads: CASSPPQRSTDTQYF. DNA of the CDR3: TGTGCCAGCTCACCTCCCCAGCGGAGCACAGATACGCAGTATTTT.

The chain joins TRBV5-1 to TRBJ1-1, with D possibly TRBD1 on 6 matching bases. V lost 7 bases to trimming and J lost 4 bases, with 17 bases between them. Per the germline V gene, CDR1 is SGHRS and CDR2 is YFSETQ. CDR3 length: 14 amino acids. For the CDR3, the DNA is TGCGCCAGCCTCAGTGGGTTGGACAGCACTGAAGCTTTCTTT. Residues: CASLSGLDSTEAFF.

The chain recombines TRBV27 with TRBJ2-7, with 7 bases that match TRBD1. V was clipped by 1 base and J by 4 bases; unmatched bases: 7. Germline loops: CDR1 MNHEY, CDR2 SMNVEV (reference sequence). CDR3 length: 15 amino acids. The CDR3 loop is CASSLFGTENYEQYF. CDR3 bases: TGTGCCAGCAGTTTATTTGGGACAGAGAATTACGAGCAGTACTTC.

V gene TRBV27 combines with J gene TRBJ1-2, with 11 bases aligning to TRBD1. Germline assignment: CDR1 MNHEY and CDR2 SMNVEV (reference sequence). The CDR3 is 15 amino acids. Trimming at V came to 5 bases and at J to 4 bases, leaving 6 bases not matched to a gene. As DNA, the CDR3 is TGTGCCAGCAGTGCGGACAGGGGGCGCGGCTATGGCTACACCTTC. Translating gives CASSADRGRGYGYTF.

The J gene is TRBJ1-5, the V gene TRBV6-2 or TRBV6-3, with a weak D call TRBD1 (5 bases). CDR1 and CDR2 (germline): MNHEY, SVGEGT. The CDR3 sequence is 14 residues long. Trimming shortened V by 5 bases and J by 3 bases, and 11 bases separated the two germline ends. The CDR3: CASSLQGYNQPQHF. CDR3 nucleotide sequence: TGTGCCAGCAGTCTTCAGGGATACAATCAGCCCCAGCATTTT.

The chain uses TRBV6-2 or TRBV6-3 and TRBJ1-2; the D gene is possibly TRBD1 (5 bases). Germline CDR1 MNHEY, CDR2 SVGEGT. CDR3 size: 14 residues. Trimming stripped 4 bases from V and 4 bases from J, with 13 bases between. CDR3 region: CASSSEDIGYGYTF. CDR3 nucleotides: TGTGCCAGCAGTTCCGAGGACATCGGCTATGGCTACACCTTC.

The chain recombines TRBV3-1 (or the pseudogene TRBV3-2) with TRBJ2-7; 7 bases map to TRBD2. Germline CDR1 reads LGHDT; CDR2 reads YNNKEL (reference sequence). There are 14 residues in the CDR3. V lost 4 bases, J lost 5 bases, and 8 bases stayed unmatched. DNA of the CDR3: TGTGCCAGCAGCCCCGGGGAGGGAGCGGACGAGCAGTACTTC. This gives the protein CASSPGEGADEQYF.

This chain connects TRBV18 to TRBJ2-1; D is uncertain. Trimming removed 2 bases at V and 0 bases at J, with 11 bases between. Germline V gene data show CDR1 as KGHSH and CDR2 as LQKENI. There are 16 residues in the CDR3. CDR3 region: CASSPSLVVSYNEQFF. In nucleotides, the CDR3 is TGTGCCAGCTCACCATCCCTGGTAGTCTCCTACAATGAGCAGTTCTTC.

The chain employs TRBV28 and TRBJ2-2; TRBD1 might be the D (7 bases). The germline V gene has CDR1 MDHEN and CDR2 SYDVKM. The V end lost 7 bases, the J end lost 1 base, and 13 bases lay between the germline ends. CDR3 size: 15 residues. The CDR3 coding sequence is TGTGCCAGCACCCCGGGGGACAGGAACACCGGGGAGCTGTTTTTT. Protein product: CASTPGDRNTGELFF.

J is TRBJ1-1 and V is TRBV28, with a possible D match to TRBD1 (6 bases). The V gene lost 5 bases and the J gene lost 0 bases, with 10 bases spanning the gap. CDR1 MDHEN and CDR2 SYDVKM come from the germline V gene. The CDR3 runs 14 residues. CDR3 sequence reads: CASSPGQLNTEAFF. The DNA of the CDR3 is TGTGCCAGCAGTCCTGGACAGCTGAACACTGAAGCTTTCTTT.

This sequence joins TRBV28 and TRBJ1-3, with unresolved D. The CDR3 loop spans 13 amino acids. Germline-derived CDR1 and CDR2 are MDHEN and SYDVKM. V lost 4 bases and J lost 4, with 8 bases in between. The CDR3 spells CASSWLTGNTIYF. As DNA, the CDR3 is TGTGCCAGCAGTTGGCTCACGGGAAACACCATATATTTT.

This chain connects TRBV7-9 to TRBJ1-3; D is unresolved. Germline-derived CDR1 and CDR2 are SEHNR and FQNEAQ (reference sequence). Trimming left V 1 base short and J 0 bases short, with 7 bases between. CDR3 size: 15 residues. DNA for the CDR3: TGTGCCAGCAGCTTAGACGGAGCCTCTGGAAACACCATATATTTT. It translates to CASSLDGASGNTIYF.

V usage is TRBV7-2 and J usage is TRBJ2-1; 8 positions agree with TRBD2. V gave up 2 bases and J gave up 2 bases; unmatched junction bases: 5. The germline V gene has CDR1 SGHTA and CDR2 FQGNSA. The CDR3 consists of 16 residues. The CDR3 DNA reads TGTGCCAGCAGCTTAAGTTTACTAGCGGCCTACAATGAGCAGTTCTTC. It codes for CASSLSLLAAYNEQFF.

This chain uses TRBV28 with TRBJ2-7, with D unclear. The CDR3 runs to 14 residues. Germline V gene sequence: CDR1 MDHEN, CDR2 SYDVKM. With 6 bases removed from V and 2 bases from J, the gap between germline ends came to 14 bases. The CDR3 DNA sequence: TGTGCCAGCAGCCAATTCTCAAGAGCCTACGAGCAGTACTTC. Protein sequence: CASSQFSRAYEQYF.

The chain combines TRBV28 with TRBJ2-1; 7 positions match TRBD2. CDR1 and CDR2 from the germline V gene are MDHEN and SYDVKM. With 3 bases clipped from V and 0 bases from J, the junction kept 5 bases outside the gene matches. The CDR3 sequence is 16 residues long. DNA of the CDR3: TGTGCCAGCAGTTTCCTTACTAGCGACTCCTACAATGAGCAGTTCTTC. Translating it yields CASSFLTSDSYNEQFF.

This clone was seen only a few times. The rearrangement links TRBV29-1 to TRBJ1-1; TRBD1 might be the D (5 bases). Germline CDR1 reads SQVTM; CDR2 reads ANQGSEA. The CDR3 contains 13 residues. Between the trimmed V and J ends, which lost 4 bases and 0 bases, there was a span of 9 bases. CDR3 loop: CSVGGVLNTEAFF. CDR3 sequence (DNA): TGCAGCGTTGGGGGGGTTTTGAACACTGAAGCTTTCTTT.

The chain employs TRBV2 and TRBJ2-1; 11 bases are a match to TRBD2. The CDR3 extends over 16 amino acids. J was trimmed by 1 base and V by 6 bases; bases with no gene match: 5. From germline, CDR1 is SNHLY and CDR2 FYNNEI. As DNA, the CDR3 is TGTGCCAGCAGCTATAGCGGGAGGGAGTCCTACAATGAGCAGTTCTTC. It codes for CASSYSGRESYNEQFF. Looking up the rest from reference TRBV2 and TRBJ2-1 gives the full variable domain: EPEVTQTPSHQVTQMGQEVILRCVPISNHLYFYWYRQILGQKVEFLVSFYNNEISEKSEIFDDQFSVERPDGSNFTLKIRSTKLEDSAMYFCASSYSGRESYNEQFFGPGTRLTVL.

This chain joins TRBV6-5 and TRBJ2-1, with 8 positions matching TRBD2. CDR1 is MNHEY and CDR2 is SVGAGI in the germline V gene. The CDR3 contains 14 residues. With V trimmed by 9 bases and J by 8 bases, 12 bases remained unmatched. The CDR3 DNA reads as TGTGCCAGTTTGAGCGGGAGCACGAGGTATGAGCAGTTCTTC. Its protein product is CASLSGSTRYEQFF.

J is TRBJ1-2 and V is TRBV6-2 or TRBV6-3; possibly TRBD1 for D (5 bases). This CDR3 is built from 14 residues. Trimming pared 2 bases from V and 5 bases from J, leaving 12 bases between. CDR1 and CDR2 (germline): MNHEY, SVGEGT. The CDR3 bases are TGTGCCAGCAGTTACAGCCCAGACAGTTATGGCTACACCTTC. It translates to CASSYSPDSYGYTF.

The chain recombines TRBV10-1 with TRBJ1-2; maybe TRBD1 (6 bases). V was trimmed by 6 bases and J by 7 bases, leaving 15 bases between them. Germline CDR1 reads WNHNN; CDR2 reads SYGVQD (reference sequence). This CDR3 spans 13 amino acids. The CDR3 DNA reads TGCGCCAGCAGCCCAGGGGTCGACTCTGGCTACACCTTC. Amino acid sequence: CASSPGVDSGYTF.